These 2 T cell receptor beta chains were all obtained from the same sample, sequenced in a study of shared clonotypes between healthy human individuals. TCRdb's copy holds only in-frame clones and misses some; the assay was immunoSEQ multiplex PCR. Counted here are approximately 640,000 clones, 90% occurring once; the ten biggest clones make up more than 30%. Source material: memory CD8+ T cells from PBMCs. Subset reported: CD45RO+ cells pooled with CCR7-negative TemRA cells. The source is a man aged 18 to 30 in good health. Some clones in this sample may be carry-over from other donors' samples.

The chain links TRBV6-5 to TRBJ2-7; 8 positions match TRBD2. The CDR3 covers 14 residues. In germline, CDR1 is MNHEY, CDR2 SVGAGI. The J segment lost 5 bases and the V segment lost 6 bases, leaving 9 bases of the junction unmatched. The CDR3 DNA reads as TGTGCCAGCAGATTAGCGGGATCCGTCGACGAGCAGTACTTC. Its translation is CASRLAGSVDEQYF.

Worth noting for this clone: At one end, the junction sequence differs from germline, possibly due to a read error. In the same sample, other DNA sequences code for this CDR3. The chain joins TRBV13 to TRBJ2-7; 10 nucleotides align to TRBD1. This CDR3 is built from 16 residues. Germline CDR1 reads PRHDT; CDR2 reads FYEKMQ (reference sequence). The CDR3 DNA reads TGTGCCAGCAGCTCGACAGGGGGCGCTTTCGGGTACGAGCAGTATTTC. As protein: CASSSTGGAFGYEQYF.